The 11 T cell receptor beta chains listed next were all sequenced from one sample in a study of graft-versus-host responses after intestinal transplantation. The data were produced by immunoSEQ multiplex PCR, yet TCRdb's version contains in-frame clones alone and is incomplete. The sample shows around 17,000 clones, 79% of them seen only once. Processing released intraepithelial and lamina propria lymphocytes from the graft tissue. The material sequenced was ileum tissue, taken roughly 70 weeks after intestinal transplant. These receptors came from a human patient who received an intestinal transplant, so some T cells may come from the graft donor.

DNA for the CDR3: TGCGCCAGCAACCCAGAATTACAGGGGGTCGACACCGGGGAGCTGTTTTTT. This codes for CASNPELQGVDTGELFF. J is TRBJ2-2 and V is TRBV5-1, with 8 bases matching TRBD1. The germline V gene encodes CDR1 SGHRS and CDR2 YFSETQ. The CDR3 has 17 amino acids. With 6 bases clipped from V and 3 bases from J, the junction kept 13 bases outside the gene matches.

The rearrangement links TRBV6-4 to TRBJ2-5, with D possibly being TRBD2 (7 bases). The CDR3 consists of 16 residues. CDR1 MRHNA and CDR2 SNTAGT come from the germline V gene. V shed 5 bases and J shed 2 bases, with 18 bases lying between them. The CDR3 here is CASSPIGGGLQETQYF. Here the CDR3 DNA reads TGTGCCAGCAGTCCCATAGGCGGGGGCCTTCAAGAGACCCAGTACTTC.

The gene calls are TRBV11-2 and TRBJ2-5; the match to TRBD2 covers 9 bases. The CDR3 is made up of 15 amino acids. Germline loops: CDR1 SGHAT, CDR2 FQNNGV. J lost 5 bases, V lost 1 base, and 5 bases had no gene match. The CDR3 here is CASSLAGTSRETQYF. The DNA of the CDR3 is TGTGCCAGCAGCTTAGCTGGGACTAGCAGGGAGACCCAGTACTTC.

The chain combines TRBV2 with TRBJ1-3; no reliable D call. This CDR3 comprises 14 residues. Trimming removed 7 bases from V and 0 bases from J, with 10 bases in between. Looked up from germline, CDR1 is SNHLY and CDR2 is FYNNEI. CDR3 region: CASNYLSSGNTIYF. The CDR3 region has the DNA TGTGCCAGCAATTACCTTTCCTCTGGAAACACCATATATTTT.

The rearrangement joins TRBV2 to TRBJ2-7; D is ambiguous. V lost 3 bases, J lost 3 bases, and 9 bases lay in between. The CDR3 is made up of 13 amino acids. Germline lookup yields CDR1 SNHLY and CDR2 FYNNEI. The CDR3 is CASSDLGFYEQYF. The DNA of the CDR3 is TGTGCCAGCAGTGACCTGGGGTTCTACGAGCAGTACTTC. Using reference TRBV2 and TRBJ2-7 for the parts outside the CDR3, the full variable domain is EPEVTQTPSHQVTQMGQEVILRCVPISNHLYFYWYRQILGQKVEFLVSFYNNEISEKSEIFDDQFSVERPDGSNFTLKIRSTKLEDSAMYFCASSDLGFYEQYFGPGTRLTVT.

V is TRBV5-1 and J is TRBJ2-5, with TRBD1 identical over 7 bases. Germline V CDR1 and CDR2: SGHRS, YFSETQ. The CDR3 sequence is 13 residues long. The trim removed 4 bases at V and 5 bases at J, leaving 5 bases unmatched. The CDR3: CASSPTGWETQYF. The CDR3 nucleotides read TGCGCCAGCAGCCCGACAGGGTGGGAGACCCAGTACTTC. The variable domain in full, completed from reference TRBV5-1 and TRBJ2-5, reads KAGVTQTPRYLIKTRGQQVTLSCSPISGHRSVSWYQQTPGQGLQFLFEYFSETQRNKGNFPGRFSGRQFSNSRSEMNVSTLELGDSALYLCASSPTGWETQYFGPGTRLLVL.

This clone rates as medium-sized. The rearrangement uses TRBV5-1 and TRBJ1-6; the D is unclear. This CDR3 is built from 15 residues. Germline V gene data show CDR1 as SGHRS and CDR2 as YFSETQ. The ends were cut back, 4 bases at V and 4 bases at J, with 12 bases in the middle. As DNA, the CDR3 is TGCGCCAGCAGCGACCGAGGGTTTTATAATTCACCCCTCCACTTT. As protein: CASSDRGFYNSPLHF.

The chain has TRBV5-4 and TRBJ2-7; 8 nucleotides match TRBD1. CDR1 and CDR2 from the germline V gene are SGHNT and YYREEE (reference sequence). Trimming cost V 3 bases and J 5 bases; bases outside gene matches: 4. The CDR3 spans 13 residues. The CDR3 nucleotides read TGTGCCAGCAGCTGGGGACAGGCTGACGAGCAGTACTTC. Amino acid sequence: CASSWGQADEQYF.

The chain uses TRBV2 and TRBJ2-2, with D perhaps TRBD2 (6 bases). V dropped 6 bases and J dropped 4 bases, with 12 bases sitting between them. In germline, CDR1 is SNHLY, CDR2 FYNNEI. This CDR3 has 14 amino acids. Here the CDR3 DNA reads TGTGCCAGCAGCTTCTTGGGGGGCACCGGGGAGCTGTTTTTT. This translates into CASSFLGGTGELFF.

J is TRBJ1-1 and V is TRBV5-4; D not resolved. The CDR3 runs 16 residues. The V end was cut by 2 bases, the J end by 3 bases, with 17 bases between. Germline loops: CDR1 SGHNT, CDR2 YYREEE (reference sequence). This CDR3 is CASSFSPLMWDTEAFF. As DNA, the CDR3 is TGTGCCAGCAGCTTTTCCCCTCTAATGTGGGACACTGAAGCTTTCTTT.

This sequence joins TRBV19 and TRBJ1-2; D is perhaps TRBD1 (5 bases). CDR3 length: 14 amino acids. Germline-derived CDR1 and CDR2 are LNHDA and SQIVND (reference sequence). Between the trimmed V and J ends, which lost 8 bases and 4 bases, there was a span of 17 bases. DNA for the CDR3: TGTGCCAGTTCAGAACAGGTTGCTAGCTATGGCTACACCTTC. Its protein is CASSEQVASYGYTF.